The 5 T cell receptor beta chains below come from one sample, sequenced in a study of blood T cell repertoires in COVID-19. The protocol was immunoSEQ multiplex PCR, while the TCRdb copy is restricted to in-frame clones and leaves out a portion. The repertoire holds 200,000 to 250,000 clones, with 70% to 90% as singletons. The sample was peripheral blood. Receptor source: a man aged 30-40 years with COVID-19, enrolled during active disease.

This clone was detected once. The V gene is TRBV19, the J gene TRBJ2-7; 15 bases align to TRBD2. V was pared by 11 bases and J by 3 bases, with 11 bases of the junction left unmatched. The germline V gene has CDR1 LNHDA and CDR2 SQIVND (reference sequence). The CDR3 has 16 residues. In DNA form, the CDR3 reads TGTGCCGCCGGACTAGCGGGAGGGGCTTTAATCTACGAGCAGTACTTC. As protein: CAAGLAGGALIYEQYF.

The J gene is TRBJ1-1, the V gene TRBV4-3; unclear D gene. The length of the CDR3 is 15 residues. Germline V CDR1 and CDR2: LGHNA, YSLEER. Trimming took off 0 bases at V and 2 bases at J, with 10 bases between the two ends. DNA for the CDR3: TGCGCCAGCAGCCAAGATGTTCCTTCCAACACTGAAGCTTTCTTT. This gives the protein CASSQDVPSNTEAFF.

The rearrangement joins TRBV9 to TRBJ2-1, with TRBD2 identical over 11 bases. Germline V gives CDR1 SGDLS, CDR2 YYNGEE. This CDR3 comprises 15 residues. With 0 bases clipped from V and 10 bases from J, the junction kept 6 bases outside the gene matches. The CDR3, as DNA: TGTGCCAGCAGCGTAGGACTAGCGGGGACACAGGAGCAGTTCTTC. Encoded protein: CASSVGLAGTQEQFF. The full variable domain, its missing parts supplied by reference TRBV9 and TRBJ2-1, is DSGVTQTPKHLITATGQRVTLRCSPRSGDLSVYWYQQSLDQGLQFLIQYYNGEERAKGNILERFSAQQFPDLHSELNLSSLELGDSALYFCASSVGLAGTQEQFFGPGTRLTVL.

This clone was detected once. V usage is TRBV19 and J usage is TRBJ1-5; the match to TRBD1 covers 7 bases. The trim removed 5 bases at V and 0 bases at J, leaving 13 bases unmatched. The CDR3 has 18 residues. Per the germline V gene, CDR1 is LNHDA and CDR2 is SQIVND (reference sequence). For the CDR3, the DNA is TGTGCCAGTAGTGGATCCGGGACAGCTCAATATAGCAATCAGCCCCAGCATTTT. The encoded protein is CASSGSGTAQYSNQPQHF.

The chain joins TRBV4-1 to TRBJ1-4; no definite D call. V lost 4 bases and J lost 0, with 12 bases in between. The germline V gene has CDR1 MGHRA and CDR2 YSYEKL. The CDR3 sequence is 16 residues long. The CDR3 reads CASSLIAEATNEKLFF. CDR3 bases: TGCGCCAGCAGCCTTATTGCAGAGGCAACTAATGAAAAACTGTTTTTT.